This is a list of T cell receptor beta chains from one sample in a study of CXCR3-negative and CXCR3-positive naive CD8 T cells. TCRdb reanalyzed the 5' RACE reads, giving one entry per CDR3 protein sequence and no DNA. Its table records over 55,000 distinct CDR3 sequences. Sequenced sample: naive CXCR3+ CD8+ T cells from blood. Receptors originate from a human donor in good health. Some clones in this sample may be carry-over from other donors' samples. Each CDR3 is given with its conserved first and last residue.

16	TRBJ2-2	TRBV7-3	CASSSEGGVYTGELFF
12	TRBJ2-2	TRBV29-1	CSALQGTGELFF
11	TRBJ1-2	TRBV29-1	CSVAGGSGYTF
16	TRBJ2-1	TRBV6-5	CASSYLGQMYYNEQFF
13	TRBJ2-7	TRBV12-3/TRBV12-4	CASSFGSTGEQYF
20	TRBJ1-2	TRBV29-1	CSVVPLTQGDRGRGNYGYTF
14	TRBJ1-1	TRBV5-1	CASSLEGADTEAFF
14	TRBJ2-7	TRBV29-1	CSVEDGRGDYEQYF
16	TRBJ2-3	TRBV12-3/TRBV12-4	CASSLILRGGRDTQYF
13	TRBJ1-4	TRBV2	CASRDGSNEKLFF
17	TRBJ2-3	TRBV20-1	CSASLLAGGQITDTQYF
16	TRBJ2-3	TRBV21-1	CASSRLDRDDTDTQYF
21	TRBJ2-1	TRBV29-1	CSVEENLLGQGSLGSYNEQFF
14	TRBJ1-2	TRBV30	CACTTQGLGYGYTF
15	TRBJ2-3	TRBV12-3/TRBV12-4	CASTSEGDGTDTQYF
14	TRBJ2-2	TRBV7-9	CASPLPGAVGELFF
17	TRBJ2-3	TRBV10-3	CAISEGFQVESADTQYF
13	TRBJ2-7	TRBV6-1	CASSEGGHYEQYF
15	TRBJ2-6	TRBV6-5	CASSYSNSGANVLTF
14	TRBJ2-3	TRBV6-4	CASSERGPPDTQYF
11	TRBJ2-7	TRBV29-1	CSVEDKAEQYF
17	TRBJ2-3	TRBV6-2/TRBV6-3	CASSPPRGGPITDTQCF
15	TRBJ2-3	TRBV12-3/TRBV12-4	CASSFGVVETDTQYF
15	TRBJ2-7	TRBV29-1	CSVEEGGQEAYEQYF
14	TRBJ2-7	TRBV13	CASSAAREVYEQYF